This T cell receptor beta chain emerged from a study of monozygotic twins with inflammatory bowel disease. Study findings and constraints: Results did not support any single strong IBD-associated signal or clonotype.

The CDR3 is 14 amino acids. CDR1 MGHRA and CDR2 YSYEKL come from the germline V gene. A word on this clonotype: The antigen is not known.

TCRdb reprocessed the 5' RACE reads and reports one entry per CDR3 protein, with no DNA. The sample has about 160,000 distinct CDR3 sequences, and its top ten clones hold 2.4%. Sample: blood. The chain is built from TRBV4-1 and TRBJ1-1; TCRdb gives TRBD1 as the D gene, but with no DNA this cannot be confirmed. The sequence derives from a human donor with ulcerative colitis or Crohn's disease, or a healthy co-twin of an affected twin (not recorded which). CDR3 sequence reads: CASSQDGDRTEAFF.